The rows below give T cell receptor beta chains drawn from one sample of a study of T cells in Graves' hyperthyroidism and ophthalmopathy. TCRdb reprocessed the multiplex PCR reads via MiXCR and lists one record per CDR3 protein. The sample has more than 650,000 distinct CDR3 sequences, 12% to 15% seen once; the top ten hold 9.5% to 13%. Sequencing input: blood. The receptors shown here come from a woman under 30 with Graves' hyperthyroidism. CDR3s include the opening cysteine and the closing phenylalanine or tryptophan. The order of the fields is D gene, V gene, clone size, J gene, CDR3 DNA, CDR3 protein. D genes are given only for firm matches. Clone size, where shown, is once, few, many, or a class for clones that have expanded.

D: TRBD2; V: TRBV7-9; size: .; J: TRBJ2-5; DNA: TGTGCCAGCAGCCCGGCCTCTAGCGGGAGAAGTACAGAGACCCAGTACTTC; CDR3: CASSPASSGRSTETQYF
D: .; V: TRBV19; size: few; J: TRBJ1-2; DNA: TGTGCCAGTAAGGAGGGCGGCTATGGCTACACCTTC; CDR3: CASKEGGYGYTF
D: .; V: TRBV28; size: many; J: TRBJ1-2; DNA: TGTGCCAGCAGTTTCGGGGTAATCGGCTACACCTTC; CDR3: CASSFGVIGYTF
D: .; V: TRBV5-1; size: many; J: TRBJ1-1; DNA: TGCGCCAGCAGCTTGGCAAAGGGTTACACTGAAGCTTTCTTT; CDR3: CASSLAKGYTEAFF
D: .; V: TRBV28; size: .; J: TRBJ2-2; DNA: TGTGCCAGCACCCACCCCCGGGACATTTCCACCGGGGAGCTGTTTTTT; CDR3: CASTHPRDISTGELFF
D: .; V: TRBV20-1; size: many; J: TRBJ2-1; DNA: TGCAGTGCTAGAGATCCGTTTGTGGCGGGCCTGGACAATGAGCAGTTCTTC; CDR3: CSARDPFVAGLDNEQFF
D: .; V: TRBV29-1; size: .; J: TRBJ2-7; DNA: TGCAGCGCTAAACAATATGGAGGGCCGAGCTCCTACGAGCAGTACTTC; CDR3: CSAKQYGGPSSYEQYF
D: .; V: TRBV6-1; size: many; J: TRBJ1-4; DNA: TGTGCCAGCAGTGAATCTCCAGGGTCGAATGAAAAACTGTTTTTT; CDR3: CASSESPGSNEKLFF
D: TRBD1; V: TRBV28; size: many; J: TRBJ2-7; DNA: TGTGCCAGCAGCAGGACAGGGTACTCCTACGAGCAGTACTTC; CDR3: CASSRTGYSYEQYF
D: .; V: TRBV9; size: few; J: TRBJ2-1; DNA: TGTGCCAGCAGCGTAGATGGGAGGCGTTCCTACAATGAGCAGTTCTTC; CDR3: CASSVDGRRSYNEQFF
D: .; V: TRBV30; size: many; J: TRBJ1-1; DNA: TGTGCCTGGAGCATCCAGATGAACACTGAAGCTTTCTTT; CDR3: CAWSIQMNTEAFF
D: .; V: TRBV7-9; size: few; J: TRBJ2-7; DNA: TGTGCCAGCAGCTTAGTACAGGCTTCTTCCTACGAGCAGTACTTC; CDR3: CASSLVQASSYEQYF
D: TRBD1; V: TRBV7-9; size: many; J: TRBJ2-7; DNA: TGTGCCAGCAGCTCCACAGGGGGCGCCGGCATCTACGAGCAGTACTTC; CDR3: CASSSTGGAGIYEQYF
D: .; V: TRBV30; size: many; J: TRBJ1-4; DNA: TGTGCCTGGAGTCCTGGGTGGTTAGCGACTAATGAAAAACTGTTTTTT; CDR3: CAWSPGWLATNEKLFF
D: .; V: TRBV6-1; size: few; J: TRBJ1-5; DNA: TGTGCCAGCAGTGAGACAGGCGTGAGCAATCAGCCCCAGCATTTT; CDR3: CASSETGVSNQPQHF
D: .; V: TRBV13; size: many; J: TRBJ2-1; DNA: TGTGCCAGCAGCCCCTCCCCCCTAGGCTCCTACAATGAGCAGTTCTTC; CDR3: CASSPSPLGSYNEQFF
D: TRBD2; V: TRBV7-6; size: many; J: TRBJ2-7; DNA: TGTGCCAGCAGCCGCCGGCGGGAGGCCTCCTACGAGCAGTACTTC; CDR3: CASSRRREASYEQYF
D: .; V: TRBV12-3/TRBV12-4; size: many; J: TRBJ1-6; DNA: TGTGCCAGCAGTTTCCATTCACCCCTCCACTTT; CDR3: CASSFHSPLHF
D: .; V: TRBV2; size: .; J: TRBJ1-6; DNA: TGTGCCAGCAATCTGGGTTCACCCCTCCACTTT; CDR3: CASNLGSPLHF
D: .; V: TRBV18; size: .; J: TRBJ2-4; DNA: TGTGCCAGCTCACCGGGGTCCAGGGAAAACATTCAGTACTTC; CDR3: CASSPGSRENIQYF
D: TRBD2; V: TRBV19; size: .; J: TRBJ2-3; DNA: TGTGCCAGTAGTAACGGGAGGGATGGCACAGATACGCAGTATTTT; CDR3: CASSNGRDGTDTQYF
D: TRBD1; V: TRBV20-1; size: .; J: TRBJ1-5; DNA: TGCAGTGCTAGTAGGTGGGACAGTTATCAGCCCCAGCATTTT; CDR3: CSASRWDSYQPQHF
D: .; V: TRBV30; size: many; J: TRBJ2-3; DNA: TGTGCCTGGAGCCGCGTTGGGGGAGCAGATACGCAGTATTTT; CDR3: CAWSRVGGADTQYF
D: TRBD2; V: TRBV19; size: .; J: TRBJ2-1; DNA: TGTGCCGGTAGTAGGACTAGCGGGAGAGAATTCAATGAGCAGTTCTTC; CDR3: CAGSRTSGREFNEQFF
D: .; V: TRBV6-2/TRBV6-3; size: many; J: TRBJ2-7; DNA: TGTGCCAGCAAGGGACGTTACTACGAGCAGTACTTC; CDR3: CASKGRYYEQYF
D: .; V: TRBV11-2; size: many; J: TRBJ2-3; DNA: TGTGCCAGCAGCTTAGATAGGCTGGCGGATACGCAGTATTTT; CDR3: CASSLDRLADTQYF
D: .; V: TRBV6-5; size: many; J: TRBJ1-2; DNA: TGTGCCAGCAGTTACTCTCCCGGCTATGGCTACACCTTC; CDR3: CASSYSPGYGYTF
D: TRBD2; V: TRBV2; size: many; J: TRBJ2-2; DNA: TGTGCCAGCAGGACCCTAGTGGCGGGAGTTGACACCGGGGAGCTGTTTTTT; CDR3: CASRTLVAGVDTGELFF
D: .; V: TRBV19; size: .; J: TRBJ2-1; DNA: TGTGCCAGTAGTATGGGCGCGGAGCGGGTATACAATGAGCAGTTCTTC; CDR3: CASSMGAERVYNEQFF
D: .; V: TRBV28; size: few; J: TRBJ1-1; DNA: TGTGCCAGCAGCTGGAACGCCCAGACTAACACTGAAGCTTTCTTT; CDR3: CASSWNAQTNTEAFF
D: .; V: TRBV10-2; size: few; J: TRBJ2-3; DNA: TGCGCCAGCAGTGACATGGGGGGTTCGGCAGTCACAGATACGCAGTGTTTT; CDR3: CASSDMGGSAVTDTQCF
D: .; V: TRBV6-2/TRBV6-3; size: .; J: TRBJ2-3; DNA: TGTGCCAGCAGTACGCTAACGGGAGTCTGGGGAAATACGCAGTATTTT; CDR3: CASSTLTGVWGNTQYF
D: .; V: TRBV18; size: few; J: TRBJ2-4; DNA: TGTGCCAGCTCACCACCGATCGGGGAGGCCAAAAACATTCAGTACTTC; CDR3: CASSPPIGEAKNIQYF
D: TRBD2; V: TRBV20-1; size: .; J: TRBJ2-7; DNA: TGCAGTGCTAGAGACCTGACTAGCGACTCCTGCGAGCAGTACTTC; CDR3: CSARDLTSDSCEQYF
D: .; V: TRBV11-2; size: many; J: TRBJ1-1; DNA: TGTGCCAGCAGCTTAGACCAGACACTCTCCACTGAAGCTTTCTTT; CDR3: CASSLDQTLSTEAFF
D: .; V: TRBV20-1; size: many; J: TRBJ2-1; DNA: TGCAGTGCTAGATCCAGCACAGGGTTCAGAAATGAGCAGTTCTTC; CDR3: CSARSSTGFRNEQFF
D: TRBD1; V: TRBV6-1; size: many; J: TRBJ1-2; DNA: TGTGCCAGCAGCGGCAGGGGGAACTATGGCTACACCTTC; CDR3: CASSGRGNYGYTF
D: TRBD2; V: TRBV18; size: many; J: TRBJ2-1; DNA: TGTGCCAGCTCACCACCGAGCAGCGGGAGTGGTGAGCAGTTCTTC; CDR3: CASSPPSSGSGEQFF
D: .; V: TRBV6-5; size: few; J: TRBJ2-1; DNA: TGTGCCAGCAGTTACTGGGGTGGGGACAATGAGCAGTTCTTC; CDR3: CASSYWGGDNEQFF
D: .; V: TRBV30; size: many; J: TRBJ2-7; DNA: TGTGCCTGGGGACACCTCTCCGGGGAGCAGTACTTC; CDR3: CAWGHLSGEQYF
D: TRBD1; V: TRBV29-1; size: .; J: TRBJ1-2; DNA: TGCAGCTCGGGGACAGCTTGGGATGGCTACACCTTC; CDR3: CSSGTAWDGYTF
D: TRBD1; V: TRBV28; size: many; J: TRBJ1-2; DNA: TGTGCCAGCAGTTTCCCCCTCGGGACAGACTATAGATATGGCTACACCTTC; CDR3: CASSFPLGTDYRYGYTF
D: .; V: TRBV14; size: .; J: TRBJ1-2; DNA: TGTGCCAGCAGCCAAGCCCCAATCTATGGCTACACCTTC; CDR3: CASSQAPIYGYTF
D: TRBD2; V: TRBV28; size: many; J: TRBJ2-3; DNA: TGTGCCAGCAGCTTTCAGGGCCGCGGGAGGGCCACCGATACGCAGTATTTT; CDR3: CASSFQGRGRATDTQYF
D: .; V: TRBV12-3/TRBV12-4; size: many; J: TRBJ2-7; DNA: TGTGCCAGCAGTTTGGTCGTTCAGTCCCACGAGCAGTACTTC; CDR3: CASSLVVQSHEQYF
D: TRBD2; V: TRBV5-5; size: many; J: TRBJ2-2; DNA: TGTGCCAGCAGCGGGGGGCCGACTAGCGGGAGGCCAACTAGAACAGCTGGGGAGCTGTTTTTT; CDR3: CASSGGPTSGRPTRTAGELFF
D: TRBD1; V: TRBV4-1; size: .; J: TRBJ2-5; DNA: TGCGCCAGCAGCAGTGGGACAGGGCGCCAAGAGACCCAGTACTTC; CDR3: CASSSGTGRQETQYF
D: TRBD2; V: TRBV20-1; size: .; J: TRBJ2-1; DNA: TGCAGTGCCTCCCCCTCACTAGCGGGATCCCGTGAGCAGTTCTTC; CDR3: CSASPSLAGSREQFF
D: .; V: TRBV3-1; size: many; J: TRBJ2-3; DNA: TGTGCCAGCAGCCAGAAACAGGGCTTCACAGATACGCAGTATTTT; CDR3: CASSQKQGFTDTQYF